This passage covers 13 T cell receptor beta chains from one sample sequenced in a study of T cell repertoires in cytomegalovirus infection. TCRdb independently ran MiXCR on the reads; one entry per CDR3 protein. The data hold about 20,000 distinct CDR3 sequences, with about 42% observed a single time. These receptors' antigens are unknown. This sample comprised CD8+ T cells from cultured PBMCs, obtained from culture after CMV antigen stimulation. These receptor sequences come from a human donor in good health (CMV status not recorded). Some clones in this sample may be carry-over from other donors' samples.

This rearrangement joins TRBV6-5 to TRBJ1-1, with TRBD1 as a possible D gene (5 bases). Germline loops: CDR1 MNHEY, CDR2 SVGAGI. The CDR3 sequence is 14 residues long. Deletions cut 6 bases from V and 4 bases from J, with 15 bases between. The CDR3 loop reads CASRPTPGGTEAFF. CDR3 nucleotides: TGTGCCAGCAGACCAACACCGGGGGGCACTGAAGCTTTCTTT.

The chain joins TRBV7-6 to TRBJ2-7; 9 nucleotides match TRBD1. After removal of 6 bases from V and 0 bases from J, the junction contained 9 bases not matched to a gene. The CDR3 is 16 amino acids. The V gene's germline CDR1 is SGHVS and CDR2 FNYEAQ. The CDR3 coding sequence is TGTGCCAGCAGTTCCCCTGGGACAGGGACCTCCTACGAGCAGTACTTC. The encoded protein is CASSSPGTGTSYEQYF.

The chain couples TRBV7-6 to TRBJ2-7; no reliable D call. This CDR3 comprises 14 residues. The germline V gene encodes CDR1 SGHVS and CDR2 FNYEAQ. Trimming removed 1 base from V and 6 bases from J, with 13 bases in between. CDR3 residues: CASSLVVGSSEQYF. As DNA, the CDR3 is TGTGCCAGCAGCTTAGTAGTTGGTTCTAGCGAGCAGTACTTC.

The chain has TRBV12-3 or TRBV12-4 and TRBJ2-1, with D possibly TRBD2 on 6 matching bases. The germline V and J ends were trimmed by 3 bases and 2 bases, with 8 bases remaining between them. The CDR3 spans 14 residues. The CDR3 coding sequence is TGTGCCAGCAGTTTGGGCGGGACCTACAATGAGCAGTTCTTC. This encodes CASSLGGTYNEQFF.

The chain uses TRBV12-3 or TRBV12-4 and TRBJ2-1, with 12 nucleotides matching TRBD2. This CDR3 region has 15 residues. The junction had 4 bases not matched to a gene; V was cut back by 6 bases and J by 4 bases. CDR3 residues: CASSWTSGVYNEQFF. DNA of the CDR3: TGTGCCAGCAGCTGGACTAGCGGGGTTTACAATGAGCAGTTCTTC.

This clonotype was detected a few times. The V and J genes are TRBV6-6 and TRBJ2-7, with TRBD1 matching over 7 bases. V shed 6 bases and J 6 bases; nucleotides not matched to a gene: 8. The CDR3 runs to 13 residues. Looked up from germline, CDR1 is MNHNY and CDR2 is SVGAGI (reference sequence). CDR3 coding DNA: TGTGCCAGCAGCTCGGGACAGAGTTCCGAGCAGTACTTC. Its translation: CASSSGQSSEQYF.

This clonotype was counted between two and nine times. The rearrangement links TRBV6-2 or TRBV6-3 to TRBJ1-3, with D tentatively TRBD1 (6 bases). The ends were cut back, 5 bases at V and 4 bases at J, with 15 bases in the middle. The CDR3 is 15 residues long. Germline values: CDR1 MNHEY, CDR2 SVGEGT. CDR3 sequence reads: CASSTGAGDGNTIYF. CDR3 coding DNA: TGTGCCAGCAGTACCGGGGCAGGGGACGGAAACACCATATATTTT.

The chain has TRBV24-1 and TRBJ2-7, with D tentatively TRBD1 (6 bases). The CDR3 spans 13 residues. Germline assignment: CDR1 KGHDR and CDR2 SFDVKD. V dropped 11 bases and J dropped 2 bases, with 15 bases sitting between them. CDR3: CANQRDTAYEQYF. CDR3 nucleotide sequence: TGTGCCAACCAACGGGACACTGCCTACGAGCAGTACTTC.

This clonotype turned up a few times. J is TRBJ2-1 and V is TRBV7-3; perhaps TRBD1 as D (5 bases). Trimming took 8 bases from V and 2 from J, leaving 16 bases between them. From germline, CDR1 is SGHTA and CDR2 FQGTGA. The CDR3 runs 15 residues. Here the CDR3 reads CASQKGQSPYNEQFF. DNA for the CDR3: TGTGCCAGCCAAAAGGGGCAGTCCCCCTACAATGAGCAGTTCTTC.

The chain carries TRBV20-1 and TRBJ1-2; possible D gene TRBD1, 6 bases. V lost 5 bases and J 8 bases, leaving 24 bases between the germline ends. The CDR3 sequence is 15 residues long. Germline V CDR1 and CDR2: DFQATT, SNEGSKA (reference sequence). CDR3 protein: CSAPLDRDTSRGYTF. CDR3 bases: TGCAGTGCTCCCCTTGACCGGGACACCTCACGGGGCTACACCTTC.

CDR3 bases: TGTGCCAGCAGCCAACCCGGGACAGGGACTAATTCACCCCTCCACTTT. It yields the protein CASSQPGTGTNSPLHF. The rearrangement uses TRBV7-9 and TRBJ1-6, with 9 bases identical to TRBD1. In germline, CDR1 is SEHNR, CDR2 FQNEAQ (reference sequence). J gave up 6 bases and V 5 bases, and 8 bases lay outside the gene matches. The CDR3 loop spans 16 amino acids.

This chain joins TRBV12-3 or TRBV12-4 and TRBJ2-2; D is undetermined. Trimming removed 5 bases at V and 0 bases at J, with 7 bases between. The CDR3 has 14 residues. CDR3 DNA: TGTGCCAGCAGTGTAACTACGAACACCGGGGAGCTGTTTTTT. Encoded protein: CASSVTTNTGELFF.

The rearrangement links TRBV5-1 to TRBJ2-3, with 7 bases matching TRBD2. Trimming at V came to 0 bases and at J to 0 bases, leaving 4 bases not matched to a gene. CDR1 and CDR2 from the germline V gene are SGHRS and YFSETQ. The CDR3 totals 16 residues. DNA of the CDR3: TGCGCCAGCAGCTTGGCCTCTAGCGGCAGCACAGATACGCAGTATTTT. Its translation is CASSLASSGSTDTQYF.